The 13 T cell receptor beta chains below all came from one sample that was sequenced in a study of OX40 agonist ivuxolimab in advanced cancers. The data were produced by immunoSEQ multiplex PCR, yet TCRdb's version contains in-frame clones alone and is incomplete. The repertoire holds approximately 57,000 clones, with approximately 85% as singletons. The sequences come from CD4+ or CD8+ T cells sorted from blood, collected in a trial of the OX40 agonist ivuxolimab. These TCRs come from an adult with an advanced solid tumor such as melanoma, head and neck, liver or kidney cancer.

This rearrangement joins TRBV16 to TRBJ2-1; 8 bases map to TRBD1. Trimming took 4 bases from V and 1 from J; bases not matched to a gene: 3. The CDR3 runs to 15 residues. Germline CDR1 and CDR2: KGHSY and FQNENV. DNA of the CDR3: TGTGCCAGCAGCCTAGGACAGGGATCCTACAATGAGCAGTTCTTC. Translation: CASSLGQGSYNEQFF.

For the CDR3, the DNA is TGTGCCAGCAGACCGAGCGGGGCGAACACCGGGGAGCTGTTTTTT. This translates into CASRPSGANTGELFF. The chain combines TRBV6-5 with TRBJ2-2; the match to TRBD2 covers 7 bases. This CDR3 is 15 amino acids long. Germline CDR1 and CDR2: MNHEY and SVGAGI. Germline trimming cut 6 bases from V and 0 bases from J; bases unmatched to any gene: 4.

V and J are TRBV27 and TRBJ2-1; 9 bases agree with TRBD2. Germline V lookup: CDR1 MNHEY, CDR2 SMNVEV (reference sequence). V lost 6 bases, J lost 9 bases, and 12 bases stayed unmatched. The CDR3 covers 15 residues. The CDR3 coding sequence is TGTGCCAGCAGCCCTTATGGGACTAGCCTGGCTGAGCAGTTCTTC. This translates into CASSPYGTSLAEQFF.

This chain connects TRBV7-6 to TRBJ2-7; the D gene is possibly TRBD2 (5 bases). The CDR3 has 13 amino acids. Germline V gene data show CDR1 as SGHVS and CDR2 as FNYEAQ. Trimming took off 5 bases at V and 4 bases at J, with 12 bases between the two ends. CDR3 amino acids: CASSPRGAYEQYF. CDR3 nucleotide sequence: TGTGCCAGCAGCCCCCGGGGAGCTTACGAGCAGTACTTC.

CDR3 coding DNA: TGCAGCGTAGCCGGGACAGAGCTTGCATCTAATGAAAAACTGTTTTTT. Protein product: CSVAGTELASNEKLFF. This chain links TRBV29-1 with TRBJ1-4; 7 nucleotides line up with TRBD1. V was clipped by 6 bases and J by 3 bases; unmatched bases: 13. The CDR3 contains 16 residues. Germline lookup yields CDR1 SQVTM and CDR2 ANQGSEA.

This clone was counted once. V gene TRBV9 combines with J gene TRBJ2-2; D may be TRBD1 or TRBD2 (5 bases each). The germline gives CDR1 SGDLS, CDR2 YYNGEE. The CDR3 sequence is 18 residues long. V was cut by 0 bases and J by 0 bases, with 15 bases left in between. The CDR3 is CASSVVGSGTANTGELFF. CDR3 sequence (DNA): TGTGCCAGCAGCGTAGTGGGGTCTGGGACCGCGAACACCGGGGAGCTGTTTTTT. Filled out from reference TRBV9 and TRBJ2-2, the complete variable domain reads DSGVTQTPKHLITATGQRVTLRCSPRSGDLSVYWYQQSLDQGLQFLIQYYNGEERAKGNILERFSAQQFPDLHSELNLSSLELGDSALYFCASSVVGSGTANTGELFFGEGSRLTVL.

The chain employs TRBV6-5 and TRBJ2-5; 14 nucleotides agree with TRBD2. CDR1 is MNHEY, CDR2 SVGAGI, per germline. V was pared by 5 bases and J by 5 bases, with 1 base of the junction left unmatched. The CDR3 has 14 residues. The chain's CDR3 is CASSRTSGGETQYF. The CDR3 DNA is TGTGCCAGCAGTCGGACTAGCGGGGGGGAGACCCAGTACTTC.

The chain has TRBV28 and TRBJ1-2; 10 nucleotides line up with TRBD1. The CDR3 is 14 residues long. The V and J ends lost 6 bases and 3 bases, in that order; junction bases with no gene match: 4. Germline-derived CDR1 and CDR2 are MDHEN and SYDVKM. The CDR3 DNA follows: TGTGCCAGCAGGACCGGACAGGGGGACTATGGCTACACCTTC. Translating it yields CASRTGQGDYGYTF.

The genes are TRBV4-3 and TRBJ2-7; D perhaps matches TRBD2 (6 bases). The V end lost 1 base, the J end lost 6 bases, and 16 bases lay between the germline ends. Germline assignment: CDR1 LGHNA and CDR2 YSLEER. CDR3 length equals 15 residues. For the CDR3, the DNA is TGCGCCAGCAGCCAAGTTCAGGGCGGGATGGGCGAGCAGTACTTC. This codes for CASSQVQGGMGEQYF.

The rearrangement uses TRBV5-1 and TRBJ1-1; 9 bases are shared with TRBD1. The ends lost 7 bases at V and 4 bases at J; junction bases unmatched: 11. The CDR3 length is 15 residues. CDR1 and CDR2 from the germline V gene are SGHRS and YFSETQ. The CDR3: CASCPGTGLVTEAFF. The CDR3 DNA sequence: TGCGCCAGCTGTCCCGGGACAGGGTTGGTCACTGAAGCTTTCTTT.

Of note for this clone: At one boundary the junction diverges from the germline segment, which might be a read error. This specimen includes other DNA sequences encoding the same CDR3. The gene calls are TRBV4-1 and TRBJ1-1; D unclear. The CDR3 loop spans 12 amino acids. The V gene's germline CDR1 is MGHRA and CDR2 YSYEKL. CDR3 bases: TGCGCCAGCAGCCATCGGCACACTGAAGCTTTTTTT. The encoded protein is CASSHRHTEAFF.

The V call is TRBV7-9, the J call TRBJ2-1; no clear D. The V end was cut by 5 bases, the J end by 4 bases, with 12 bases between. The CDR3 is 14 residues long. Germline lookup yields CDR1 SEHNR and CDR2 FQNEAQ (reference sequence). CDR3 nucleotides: TGTGCCAGCAGCGAGTCCGTTTCTTACAATGAGCAGTTCTTC. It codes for CASSESVSYNEQFF.

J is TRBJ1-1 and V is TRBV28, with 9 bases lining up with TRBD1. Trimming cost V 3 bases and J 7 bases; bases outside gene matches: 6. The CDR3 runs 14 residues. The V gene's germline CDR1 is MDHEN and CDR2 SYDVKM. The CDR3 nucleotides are TGTGCCAGCAGTTTCGGCACAGGGGGCAGTGAAGCTTTCTTT. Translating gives CASSFGTGGSEAFF.